This is a list of T cell receptor beta chains from one sample in a study of T-cell memory formation after mild COVID-19. MiXCR, run by TCRdb on the 5' RACE reads, gives a single entry per CDR3 protein. This sample yields roughly 180,000 distinct CDR3 sequences, of which less than 20% are seen a single time; roughly 4% belongs to the top ten. The sample comprised PBMCs or a T cell subset sorted from them (not recorded which). These receptors all stem from a man younger than 30 who had mild COVID-19 (a few samples of this study predate the infection). Cell type and time point are not known. CDR3s include the opening cysteine and the closing phenylalanine or tryptophan. A D gene is named only where the DNA matches it firmly. A clone size is listed for some rows: how often the clone was seen (once, few, many), or a class if it is expanded.

NA	NA	TRBV10-3	TRBJ1-2	CAIKKEGVGYTF	TGTGCCATCAAGAAGGAGGGGGTTGGCTACACCTTC
NA	NA	TRBV12-3/TRBV12-4	TRBJ2-4	CASGGAGLDIQYF	TGTGCCAGCGGAGGGGCTGGATTAGACATTCAGTACTTC
TRBD1	many	TRBV28	TRBJ1-2	CASSLQGAGYGYTF	TGTGCCAGCAGTCTCCAGGGGGCAGGGTATGGCTACACCTTC
NA	NA	TRBV19	TRBJ1-5	CASSALGGNQPQHF	TGTGCCAGTAGTGCGCTAGGGGGGAATCAGCCCCAGCATTTT
NA	few	TRBV12-3/TRBV12-4	TRBJ2-5	CASSLVLHKETQYF	TGTGCCAGCAGTTTAGTCCTACATAAAGAGACCCAGTACTTC
TRBD2	few	TRBV29-1	TRBJ2-5	CSVYVPGGETQYF	TGCAGCGTCTATGTCCCGGGGGGAGAGACCCAGTACTTC
TRBD1	many	TRBV5-5	TRBJ1-5	CASSPWDSSRTYSNQPQHF	TGTGCCAGCAGCCCTTGGGACAGTTCGAGGACATATAGCAATCAGCCCCAGCATTTT
NA	few	TRBV4-2	TRBJ1-5	CASSQDRANQPQHF	TGTGCCAGCAGCCAAGACAGGGCCAATCAGCCCCAGCATTTT
NA	few	TRBV7-2	TRBJ1-1	CASSRGQGSAEAFF	TGTGCCAGCAGCCGGGGTCAGGGGAGCGCTGAAGCTTTCTTT
NA	few	TRBV5-1	TRBJ1-2	CASSPTVNYGYTF	TGCGCCAGCAGCCCGACAGTTAACTATGGCTACACCTTC
TRBD2	NA	TRBV6-5	TRBJ2-1	CASSLELAGGRRYNEQFF	TGTGCCAGCAGCTTGGAACTAGCGGGGGGGCGGAGGTACAATGAGCAGTTCTTC
NA	many	TRBV7-9	TRBJ2-3	CASSTDTDTQYF	TGTGCCAGCAGCACCGACACAGATACGCAGTATTTT
NA	NA	TRBV3-1	TRBJ2-5	CASSPSRGLEETQYF	TGTGCCAGCAGCCCTAGTCGGGGTCTGGAGGAGACCCAGTACTTC
NA	NA	TRBV7-9	TRBJ1-2	CASSLGGSPALNYGYTF	TGTGCCAGCAGCTTAGGGGGGTCCCCGGCACTGAATTATGGCTACACCTTC
NA	NA	TRBV7-8	TRBJ1-6	CASSLAWPSSPLHF	TGTGCCAGCAGCTTAGCGTGGCCGAGTTCACCCCTCCACTTT
NA	few	TRBV20-1	TRBJ1-4	CSASTGHQEKLFF	TGCAGTGCTTCCACGGGACACCAGGAAAAACTGTTTTTT
NA	NA	TRBV7-9	TRBJ2-1	CASSLARRAYNEQFF	TGTGCCAGCAGCTTGGCCCGACGGGCTTACAATGAGCAGTTCTTC
NA	NA	TRBV11-2	TRBJ2-1	CASSLDSGTGSYNEQFF	TGTGCCAGCAGCTTAGATTCCGGGACGGGGTCCTACAATGAGCAGTTCTTC
TRBD2	few	TRBV6-5	TRBJ2-5	CASSWLERGMETQYF	TGTGCCAGCAGTTGGCTAGAGCGGGGGATGGAGACCCAGTACTTC
TRBD1	few	TRBV10-3	TRBJ1-1	CAISPGQLNTEAFF	TGTGCCATCAGTCCGGGACAGTTGAACACTGAAGCTTTCTTT
TRBD1	NA	TRBV5-1	TRBJ1-6	CASSLQPGQLDSPLHF	TGCGCCAGCAGCTTACAACCGGGACAGTTAGATTCACCCCTCCACTTT
NA	NA	TRBV11-1	TRBJ1-1	CASTLVHRGEAFF	TGTGCCAGCACCTTGGTTCATCGGGGGGAAGCTTTCTTT
NA	few	TRBV4-3	TRBJ1-1	CASSQGVGGPEDTEAFF	TGCGCCAGCAGCCAAGGAGTGGGGGGACCGGAGGACACTGAAGCTTTCTTT
NA	NA	TRBV9	TRBJ1-2	CASSVEAGNNYGYTF	TGTGCCAGCAGCGTAGAGGCAGGGAATAACTATGGCTACACCTTC
NA	NA	TRBV18	TRBJ1-1	CASSPLYVGGTEAFF	TGTGCCAGCTCACCACTGTACGTGGGGGGGACTGAAGCTTTCTTT
TRBD1	few	TRBV19	TRBJ2-5	CASSMGQGPETQYF	TGTGCCAGTAGTATGGGACAGGGTCCCGAGACCCAGTACTTC
TRBD1	many	TRBV5-1	TRBJ2-5	CASSLVAGGQETQYF	TGCGCCAGCAGCTTGGTAGCAGGGGGCCAAGAGACCCAGTACTTC
NA	many	TRBV5-5	TRBJ2-6	CASSVYGANVLTF	TGTGCCAGCAGCGTTTACGGGGCCAACGTCCTGACTTTC
TRBD1	NA	TRBV9	TRBJ1-2	CASSQDRVEYGYTF	TGTGCCAGCAGCCAGGACAGGGTAGAATATGGCTACACCTTC
NA	NA	TRBV6-2/TRBV6-3	TRBJ1-5	CASSYGGSSNQPQHF	TGTGCCAGCAGTTACGGGGGTTCCAGCAATCAGCCCCAGCATTTT
TRBD2	NA	TRBV20-1	TRBJ2-5	CSARLAGYETQYF	TGCAGTGCTAGACTAGCGGGGTATGAGACCCAGTACTTC
TRBD2	few	TRBV7-9	TRBJ2-1	CASSPTSGGALGNEQFF	TGTGCCAGCAGCCCCACTAGCGGGGGGGCCTTGGGGAATGAGCAGTTCTTC
NA	few	TRBV5-1	TRBJ1-1	CASQSQGDTEAFF	TGCGCCAGCCAGAGTCAGGGAGACACTGAAGCTTTCTTT
NA	NA	TRBV6-1	TRBJ1-3	CASSFHLPWDAGNTIYF	TGTGCCAGCAGTTTCCACCTACCCTGGGACGCCGGAAACACCATATATTTT
NA	NA	TRBV12-3/TRBV12-4	TRBJ1-5	CASSIGSARGQPQHF	TGTGCCAGCAGCATCGGGTCGGCCCGAGGTCAGCCCCAGCATTTT
TRBD1	NA	TRBV4-2	TRBJ1-4	CASSQTGKGEKLFF	TGTGCCAGCAGCCAGACAGGGAAAGGTGAAAAACTGTTTTTT
NA	NA	TRBV28	TRBJ2-3	CASKAGSTDTQYF	TGTGCCAGCAAGGCGGGGAGCACAGATACGCAGTATTTT
NA	NA	TRBV12-3/TRBV12-4	TRBJ1-1	CASRVDRRYEAFF	TGTGCCAGCAGAGTTGACCGACGCTATGAAGCTTTCTTT
TRBD1	few	TRBV4-3	TRBJ2-5	CASSQTGTGLGVQYF	TGCGCCAGCAGCCAGACCGGGACAGGGCTCGGGGTCCAGTACTTC
TRBD2	NA	TRBV29-1	TRBJ2-3	CSVATLAGGKDTQYF	TGCAGCGTTGCCACGCTAGCGGGGGGGAAAGATACGCAGTATTTT
NA	few	TRBV29-1	TRBJ2-5	CSVVQETQYF	TGCAGCGTTGTACAAGAGACCCAGTACTTC
NA	few	TRBV4-3	TRBJ1-6	CASSQDIAYNSPLHF	TGCGCCAGCAGCCAAGATATCGCCTATAATTCACCCCTCCACTTT
NA	few	TRBV15	TRBJ1-2	CATSRDHRYGYTF	TGTGCCACCAGCAGAGATCACCGGTATGGCTACACCTTC
NA	few	TRBV21-1	TRBJ2-1	CASSKRDRRFF	TGTGCCAGCAGCAAAAGGGACAGGAGGTTCTTC
NA	many	TRBV7-2	TRBJ1-5	CASSLEVYSNQPQHF	TGTGCCAGCAGCTTGGAAGTTTATAGCAATCAGCCCCAGCATTTT
NA	NA	TRBV4-3	TRBJ1-4	CASSQDRGWNEKLFF	TGCGCCAGCAGCCAAGACAGGGGATGGAATGAAAAACTGTTTTTT
NA	few	TRBV9	TRBJ1-1	CASSATALNTEAFF	TGTGCCAGCAGCGCGACAGCTTTGAACACTGAAGCTTTCTTT
NA	NA	TRBV20-1	TRBJ2-1	CSAMSSESYNEQFF	TGCAGTGCTATGTCTAGCGAATCCTACAATGAGCAGTTCTTC
NA	NA	TRBV20-1	TRBJ1-1	CSARVHPNTEAFF	TGCAGTGCTAGGGTCCACCCGAACACTGAAGCTTTCTTT
NA	few	TRBV20-1	TRBJ1-2	CSARQGFNYGYTF	TGCAGTGCTAGGCAGGGGTTTAACTATGGCTACACCTTC
TRBD2	few	TRBV5-1	TRBJ2-2	CASSLELATGELFF	TGCGCCAGCAGCTTGGAACTAGCGACCGGGGAGCTGTTTTTT
NA	NA	TRBV6-2/TRBV6-3	TRBJ2-3	CASSKTGPDTQYF	TGTGCCAGCAGCAAGACAGGTCCAGATACGCAGTATTTT
NA	NA	TRBV6-1	TRBJ1-5	CASILTVVGNQPQHF	TGTGCCAGCATCCTCACTGTGGTCGGCAATCAGCCCCAGCATTTT
TRBD1	few	TRBV3-1	TRBJ1-1	CASSQWGQTTNTWAFF	TGTGCCAGCAGCCAGTGGGGACAGACAACCAACACTTGGGCTTTCTTT
NA	NA	TRBV7-9	TRBJ2-2	CASSMGLAGELFF	TGTGCCAGCAGCATGGGACTGGCCGGGGAGCTGTTTTTT